The rows below give T cell receptor beta chains drawn from one sample of a study of blood T cell repertoires in COVID-19. The assay was immunoSEQ multiplex PCR, and TCRdb's table has in-frame clones only and misses some. This table holds 100,000 to 150,000 clones, around 83% found once. Sequencing was done on a sample of peripheral blood. These TCRs come from a man aged 80 or over with active or convalescent COVID-19. Both conserved end residues are part of each CDR3. The D gene is left open where the match is weak. Clone sizes are given selectively: once, few, many, or a class where the clone is expanded.

CDR3 length	clone size	J gene	V gene	D gene	CDR3 protein	CDR3 DNA
13	-	TRBJ1-5	TRBV7-2	-	CASSTQGDQPQHF	TGTGCCAGCAGCACACAGGGAGATCAGCCCCAGCATTTT
15	-	TRBJ1-4	TRBV2	-	CASSAGAPRGEKLFF	TGTGCCAGCAGCGCCGGGGCCCCGCGGGGCGAAAAACTGTTTTTT
13	-	TRBJ2-7	TRBV14	-	CASSQGLLSEQYF	TGTGCCAGCAGCCAAGGACTCCTGAGCGAGCAGTACTTC
16	-	TRBJ2-7	TRBV7-9	TRBD1	CASSSGGRDNSYEQYF	TGTGCCAGCAGCTCAGGGGGAAGGGACAACTCATACGAGCAGTACTTC
15	-	TRBJ2-5	TRBV10-3	TRBD2	CAISPSGGAQETQYF	TGTGCCATCAGCCCTAGCGGGGGGGCCCAAGAGACCCAGTACTTC
14	-	TRBJ1-5	TRBV29-1	-	CSVMIGAPGQPQHF	TGCAGCGTTATGATAGGGGCCCCCGGGCAGCCCCAGCATTTT
15	few	TRBJ2-3	TRBV18	-	CASSIGGEPSDTQYF	TGTGCCAGCTCGATAGGGGGGGAACCTTCCGATACGCAGTATTTT
14	-	TRBJ2-7	TRBV7-9	TRBD1	CASSAGTGVYEQYF	TGTGCCAGCAGCGCCGGGACAGGGGTCTACGAGCAGTACTTC
14	-	TRBJ1-2	TRBV10-3	-	CAISELVENYGYTF	TGTGCCATCAGTGAACTAGTAGAGAACTATGGCTACACCTTC
14	-	TRBJ2-7	TRBV21-1	-	CASRNRVGWNEQYF	TGTGCCAGCAGGAACAGGGTTGGTTGGAACGAGCAGTACTTC
14	once	TRBJ2-4	TRBV5-6	-	CASSFLAAKNIQYF	TGTGCCAGCAGCTTCTTAGCGGCCAAAAACATTCAGTACTTC
18	few	TRBJ1-2	TRBV15	TRBD1	CATSRDKGQGARDYGYTF	TGTGCCACCAGCAGAGATAAGGGACAGGGGGCGCGGGACTATGGCTACACCTTC
14	-	TRBJ2-5	TRBV7-9	TRBD1	CASGWGTGLETQYF	TGTGCCAGCGGGTGGGGGACAGGGCTGGAGACCCAGTACTTC
15	-	TRBJ1-2	TRBV4-3	-	CASSQVRLANYGYTF	TGCGCCAGCAGCCAAGTACGGCTAGCTAACTATGGCTACACCTTC
14	-	TRBJ2-7	TRBV5-6	-	CASSIGTTYYEQYF	TGTGCCAGCAGCATCGGGACAACATACTACGAGCAGTACTTC
17	-	TRBJ1-3	TRBV6-2/TRBV6-3	TRBD1	CASSSTGTGSYGNTIYF	TGTGCCAGCAGTTCGACCGGGACAGGGTCATACGGAAACACCATATATTTT
15	-	TRBJ2-5	TRBV5-4	-	CASSPVDSAGETQYF	TGTGCCAGCAGCCCCGTAGACAGCGCCGGGGAGACCCAGTACTTC
11	-	TRBJ2-3	TRBV20-1	TRBD2	CSLGGVDTQYF	TGCAGTCTGGGGGGGGTCGATACGCAGTATTTT
16	-	TRBJ2-1	TRBV7-3	-	CASSLAGASSYNEQFF	TGTGCCAGCAGCTTAGCAGGGGCGAGCTCCTACAATGAGCAGTTCTTC
14	-	TRBJ2-1	TRBV7-8	TRBD2	CASRLTELAGYWFF	TGTGCCAGCAGACTAACGGAACTAGCGGGGTATTGGTTCTTC
13	-	TRBJ1-4	TRBV30	-	CAWRGQPGGKLFF	TGTGCCTGGAGAGGGCAGCCGGGAGGAAAACTGTTTTTT
13	once	TRBJ2-3	TRBV3-1/TRBV3-2	-	CASISGEADTQYF	TGTGCCAGCATCTCGGGGGAGGCAGATACGCAGTATTTT
15	-	TRBJ2-1	TRBV5-1	-	CASSLVAASYNEQFF	TGCGCCAGCAGCTTGGTAGCGGCCTCCTACAATGAGCAGTTCTTC
15	once	TRBJ2-5	TRBV19	TRBD1	CASSSGQGVKETQYF	TGTGCCAGTAGTTCCGGACAGGGGGTGAAAGAGACCCAGTACTTC
16	-	TRBJ2-6	TRBV11-3	TRBD1	CASSLGTGSGANVLTF	TGTGCCAGCAGCTTAGGGACAGGTTCTGGGGCCAACGTCCTGACTTTC
15	few	TRBJ2-6	TRBV4-3	-	CASSTGRTGANVLTF	TGCGCCAGCTCGACAGGGAGGACTGGGGCCAACGTCCTGACTTTC
19	-	TRBJ2-7	TRBV28	TRBD1	CASFPTPGQGAQPVYEQYF	TGTGCCAGCTTTCCCACGCCGGGACAGGGGGCTCAGCCCGTCTACGAGCAGTACTTC
15	-	TRBJ2-1	TRBV11-2	TRBD2	CASSLGGGAYNEQFF	TGTGCCAGCAGCTTAGGCGGGGGGGCCTACAATGAGCAGTTCTTC
14	-	TRBJ1-2	TRBV5-1	-	CASSLSPDSYGYTF	TGCGCCAGCAGCTTGTCTCCGGACAGCTATGGCTACACCTTC
13	-	TRBJ1-1	TRBV6-5	TRBD1	CASRRSGDSEAFF	TGTGCCAGCAGAAGATCCGGGGACAGTGAAGCTTTCTTT
13	-	TRBJ2-2	TRBV5-1	-	CASSQLNTGELFF	TGCGCCAGCAGCCAACTAAACACCGGGGAGCTGTTTTTT
18	-	TRBJ2-3	TRBV7-9	TRBD2	CASSSRTSGGVSTDTQYF	TGTGCCAGCAGCTCCCGGACTAGCGGGGGAGTTAGCACAGATACGCAGTATTTT
14	-	TRBJ2-2	TRBV7-6	TRBD1	CASSLRTGFGELFF	TGTGCCAGCAGCTTAAGGACAGGGTTCGGGGAGCTGTTTTTT
13	-	TRBJ2-2	TRBV19	TRBD1	CASNRGNTGELFF	TGTGCCAGTAACAGGGGGAACACCGGGGAGCTGTTTTTT
12	-	TRBJ2-7	TRBV7-6	-	CASSLGRREQYF	TGTGCCAGCAGCTTAGGGCGGCGGGAGCAGTACTTC
15	-	TRBJ1-2	TRBV4-1	-	CASSPLEGGNYGYTF	TGCGCCAGCAGCCCACTAGAGGGTGGAAACTATGGCTACACCTTC
14	-	TRBJ2-7	TRBV20-1	TRBD2	CSASGGGQTYEQYF	TGCAGTGCTAGTGGCGGGGGTCAAACCTACGAGCAGTACTTC
15	-	TRBJ1-5	TRBV6-2/TRBV6-3	TRBD1	CASSYGTGDHQPQHF	TGTGCCAGCAGTTACGGGACAGGGGATCATCAGCCCCAGCATTTT
13	-	TRBJ1-5	TRBV6-5	TRBD1	CASRGTGGQPQHF	TGTGCCAGCAGGGGAACAGGGGGACAGCCCCAGCATTTT
16	-	TRBJ2-2	TRBV30	-	CAWSVVPLARTGELFF	TGTGCCTGGAGTGTAGTACCATTGGCTAGGACCGGGGAGCTGTTTTTT
12	once	TRBJ2-3	TRBV5-1	-	CASSLFTDTQYF	TGCGCCAGCTCCCTCTTCACAGATACGCAGTATTTT
14	-	TRBJ1-2	TRBV7-3	-	CASSLGQPGYGYTF	TGTGCCAGCAGCTTAGGCCAGCCAGGCTATGGCTACACCTTC
14	-	TRBJ1-2	TRBV4-3	-	CASSQDKLGYGYTF	TGCGCCAGCAGCCAAGATAAACTAGGCTATGGCTACACCTTC
12	few	TRBJ1-2	TRBV30	-	CAWSESRGLYTF	TGTGCCTGGAGTGAGAGCAGGGGACTATACACCTTC
16	-	TRBJ2-1	TRBV11-3	-	CASSLSQVLTSNEQFF	TGTGCCAGCAGCTTAAGTCAGGTCCTAACCTCCAATGAGCAGTTCTTC
17	once	TRBJ1-4	TRBV25-1	TRBD1	CASSHRSTGGIYEKLFF	TGTGCCAGCAGTCATCGCTCGACAGGGGGCATATACGAAAAACTGTTTTTT
14	-	TRBJ1-4	TRBV9	TRBD1	CASSIGTGAEKLFF	TGTGCCAGCAGCATCGGGACAGGGGCTGAAAAACTGTTTTTT
13	-	TRBJ2-3	TRBV20-1	-	CSASYSSTDTQYF	TGCAGTGCTAGTTACTCTAGCACAGATACGCAGTATTTT
14	once	TRBJ1-5	TRBV12-5	-	CASGFQQGGQPQHF	TGTGCTAGTGGTTTTCAGCAGGGCGGTCAGCCCCAGCATTTT
14	-	TRBJ2-7	TRBV10-3	TRBD1	CAISDYRGRYEQYF	TGTGCCATCAGTGATTACAGGGGGAGGTACGAGCAGTACTTC